This section outlines one T cell receptor beta chain sequence together with its context. Its antigen is currently unknown. These data originate in a study of cytotoxic CD8 clonotypes in ibrutinib-treated CLL. Study-level points and caveats: Clonality at baseline surpassed age-matched healthy donors and tracked circulating CD8+ T-cell counts.

Germline assignment: CDR1 SNHLY and CDR2 FYNNEI. This CDR3 has 13 residues. With 4 bases removed from V and 2 bases from J, the gap between germline ends came to 9 bases. The method was immunoSEQ multiplex PCR; TCRdb's version includes in-frame clones alone and lacks a portion of them. The data contain approximately 32,000 clones, 69% of them singletons. V usage is TRBV2 and J usage is TRBJ2-7, with a tentative D call TRBD2 (5 bases). The specimen was PBMCs, collected before ibrutinib treatment. This TCR came from a human donor with chronic lymphocytic leukemia. The CDR3 is CASSVGDTYEQYF. CDR3 bases: TGTGCCAGCAGTGTGGGAGATACCTACGAGCAGTACTTC.